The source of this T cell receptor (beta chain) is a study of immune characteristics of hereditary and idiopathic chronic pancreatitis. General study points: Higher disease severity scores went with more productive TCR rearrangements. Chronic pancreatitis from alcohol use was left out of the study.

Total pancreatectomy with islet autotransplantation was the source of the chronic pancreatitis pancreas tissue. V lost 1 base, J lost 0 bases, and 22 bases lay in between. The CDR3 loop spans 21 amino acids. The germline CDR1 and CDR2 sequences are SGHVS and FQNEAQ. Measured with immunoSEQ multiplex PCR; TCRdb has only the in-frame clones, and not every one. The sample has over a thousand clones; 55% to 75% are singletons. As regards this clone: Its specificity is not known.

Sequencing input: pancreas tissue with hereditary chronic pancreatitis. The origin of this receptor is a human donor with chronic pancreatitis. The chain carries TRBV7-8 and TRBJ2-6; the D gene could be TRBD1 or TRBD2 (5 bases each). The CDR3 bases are TGTGCCAGCAGCTTAGAGCAGGGTCTGGGACCCTCCCTCTCTGGGGCCAACGTCCTGACTTTC. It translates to CASSLEQGLGPSLSGANVLTF.